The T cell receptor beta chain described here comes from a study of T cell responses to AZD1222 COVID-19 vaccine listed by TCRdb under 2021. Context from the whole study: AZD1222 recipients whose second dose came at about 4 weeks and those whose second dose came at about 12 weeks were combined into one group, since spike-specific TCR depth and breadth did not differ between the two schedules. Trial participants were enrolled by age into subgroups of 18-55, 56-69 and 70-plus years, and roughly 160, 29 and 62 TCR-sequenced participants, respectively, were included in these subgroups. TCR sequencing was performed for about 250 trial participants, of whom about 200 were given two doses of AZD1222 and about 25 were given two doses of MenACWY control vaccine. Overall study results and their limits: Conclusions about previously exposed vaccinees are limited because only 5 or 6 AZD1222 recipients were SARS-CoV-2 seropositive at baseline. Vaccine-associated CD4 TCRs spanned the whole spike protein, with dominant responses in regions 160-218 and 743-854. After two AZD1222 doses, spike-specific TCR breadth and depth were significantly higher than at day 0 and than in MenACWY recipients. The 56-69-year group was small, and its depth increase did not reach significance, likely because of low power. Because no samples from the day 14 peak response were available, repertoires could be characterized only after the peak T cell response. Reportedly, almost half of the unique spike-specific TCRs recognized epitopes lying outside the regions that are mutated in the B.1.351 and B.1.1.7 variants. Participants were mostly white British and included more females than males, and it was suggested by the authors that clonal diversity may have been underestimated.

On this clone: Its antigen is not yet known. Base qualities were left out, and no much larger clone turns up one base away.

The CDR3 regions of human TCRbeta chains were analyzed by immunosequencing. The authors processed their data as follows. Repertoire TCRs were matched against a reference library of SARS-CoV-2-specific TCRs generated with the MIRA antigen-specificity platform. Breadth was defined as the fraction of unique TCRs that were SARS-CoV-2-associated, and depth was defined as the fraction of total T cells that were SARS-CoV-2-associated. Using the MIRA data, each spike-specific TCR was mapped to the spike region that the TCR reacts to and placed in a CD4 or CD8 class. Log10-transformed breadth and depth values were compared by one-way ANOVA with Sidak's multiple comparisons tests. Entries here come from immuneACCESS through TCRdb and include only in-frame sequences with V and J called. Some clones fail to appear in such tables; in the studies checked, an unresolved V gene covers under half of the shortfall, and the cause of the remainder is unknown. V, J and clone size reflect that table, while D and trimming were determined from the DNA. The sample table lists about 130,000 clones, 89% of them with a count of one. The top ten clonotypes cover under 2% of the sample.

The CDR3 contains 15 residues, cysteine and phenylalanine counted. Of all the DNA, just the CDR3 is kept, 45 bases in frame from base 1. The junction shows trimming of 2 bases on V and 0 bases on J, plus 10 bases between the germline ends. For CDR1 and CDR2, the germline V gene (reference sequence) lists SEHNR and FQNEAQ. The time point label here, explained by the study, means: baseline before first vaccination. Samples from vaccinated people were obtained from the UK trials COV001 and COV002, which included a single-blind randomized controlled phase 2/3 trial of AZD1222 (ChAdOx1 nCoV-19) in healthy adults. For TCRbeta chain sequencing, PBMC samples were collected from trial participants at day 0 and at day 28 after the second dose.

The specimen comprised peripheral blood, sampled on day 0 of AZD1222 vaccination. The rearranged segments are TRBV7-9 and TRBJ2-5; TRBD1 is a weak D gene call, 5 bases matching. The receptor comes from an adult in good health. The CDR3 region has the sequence CASSLRRAYQETQYF. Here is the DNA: TGTGCCAGCAGCTTACGCAGGGCGTACCAAGAGACCCAGTACTTC.